Listed below are T cell receptor beta chains from one sample, sequenced in a study of T cell responses to AZD1222 COVID-19 vaccine. Assay: immunoSEQ multiplex PCR; the TCRdb copy retains only in-frame clones and omits some. Counted here are approximately 160,000 clones, around 90% occurring once; the ten biggest clones make up 2.6%. The sequenced sample was peripheral blood, obtained on day 0 of AZD1222 vaccination. Every receptor here comes from an adult in good health. Each CDR3 is given with its conserved first and last residue. Each record gives: CDR3 protein, CDR3 DNA, clone size, V gene, J gene, D gene. A D gene is named only where the DNA matches it firmly. Size is omitted from some rows. Given values are once, few, many or a class for expanded clones.

CASRGPGQGAGEQYF	TGTGCCAGTAGAGGACCGGGACAGGGGGCTGGCGAGCAGTACTTC	-	TRBV19	TRBJ2-7	TRBD1
CASSYVGQGIPPLHF	TGTGCCAGCAGTTACGTGGGACAGGGGATTCCTCCCCTCCACTTT	-	TRBV6-6	TRBJ1-6	TRBD1
CASSLGAKGSQPQHF	TGTGCCAGCAGCTTAGGTGCGAAGGGGAGTCAGCCCCAGCATTTT	-	TRBV13	TRBJ1-5	-
CASSEAPLGGQETQYF	TGTGCCAGCAGTGAAGCACCCCTAGGGGGACAAGAGACCCAGTACTTC	-	TRBV6-1	TRBJ2-5	-
CASSLEGGNDEQYF	TGTGCCAGCAGCTTAGAGGGGGGAAATGACGAGCAGTACTTC	-	TRBV7-2	TRBJ2-7	-
CASSLLGLYGYTF	TGTGCCAGCAGTTTATTAGGGCTCTATGGCTACACCTTC	-	TRBV12-3/TRBV12-4	TRBJ1-2	-
CASLEPFLGNTIYF	TGTGCCAGCCTCGAGCCTTTTCTCGGAAACACCATATATTTT	once	TRBV6-5	TRBJ1-3	-
CASSPGPSSYNEQFF	TGTGCCAGCAGTCCCGGTCCCTCCTCCTACAATGAGCAGTTCTTC	-	TRBV27	TRBJ2-1	-
CASSPPAGRNTGELFF	TGTGCCAGCTCACCACCTGCGGGGAGGAACACCGGGGAGCTGTTTTTT	-	TRBV18	TRBJ2-2	-
CASSQSTGVNQPQHF	TGCGCCAGCAGCCAATCCACAGGGGTCAATCAGCCCCAGCATTTT	-	TRBV4-1	TRBJ1-5	TRBD1
CASSQEADQPQHF	TGTGCCAGCAGCCAAGAGGCCGATCAGCCCCAGCATTTT	-	TRBV3-1/TRBV3-2	TRBJ1-5	-
CSVEDGGSNYGYTF	TGCAGCGTTGAAGACGGGGGATCTAACTATGGCTACACCTTC	-	TRBV29-1	TRBJ1-2	-
CASSIDLSTDTQYF	TGTGCCAGTAGTATAGATCTGAGCACAGATACGCAGTATTTT	-	TRBV19	TRBJ2-3	-
CASSLSYRDAYEQYF	TGTGCCAGCAGTTTATCCTACAGGGACGCCTACGAGCAGTACTTC	once	TRBV27	TRBJ2-7	-
CASSRIGTPRINTEAFF	TGTGCCAGCAGCCGAATCGGGACACCTCGCATAAACACTGAAGCTTTCTTT	-	TRBV3-1/TRBV3-2	TRBJ1-1	-
CASSIRGLAVSYEQYF	TGTGCCAGTAGTATACGGGGGCTAGCGGTTTCCTACGAGCAGTACTTC	-	TRBV19	TRBJ2-7	-
CASSAPGTLYGYTF	TGTGCCAGCAGTGCACCCGGGACCCTCTATGGCTACACCTTC	once	TRBV2	TRBJ1-2	-
CASSFGQGYTEAFF	TGCGCCAGCAGCTTCGGGCAGGGGTACACTGAAGCTTTCTTT	-	TRBV5-1	TRBJ1-1	-
CASSSQGTGYQETQYF	TGTGCCAGCAGCTCCCAGGGAACCGGGTACCAAGAGACCCAGTACTTC	once	TRBV7-2	TRBJ2-5	-
CASSSPTLRTEAFF	TGCGCCAGCAGCTCACCGACACTAAGGACTGAAGCTTTCTTT	-	TRBV5-1	TRBJ1-1	-
CATSSIDEQFF	TGTGCCACCAGCAGCATCGATGAGCAGTTCTTC	once	TRBV15	TRBJ2-1	-
CAWSAQGRSEKLFF	TGTGCCTGGAGTGCCCAGGGGAGATCTGAAAAACTGTTTTTT	-	TRBV30	TRBJ1-4	-
CASTQLSNQPQHF	TGCGCCAGCACCCAGCTTAGCAATCAGCCCCAGCATTTT	-	TRBV10-2	TRBJ1-5	-
CASTPGQGYEQYF	TGTGCCAGCACCCCGGGACAGGGCTACGAGCAGTACTTC	-	TRBV12-3/TRBV12-4	TRBJ2-7	TRBD1
CSVEDRASYEQYF	TGCAGCGTTGAAGATCGCGCGAGCTACGAGCAGTACTTC	few	TRBV29-1	TRBJ2-7	-
CASSQTGASQYF	TGTGCCAGCAGCCAGACAGGGGCCTCGCAGTACTTC	many	TRBV11-2	TRBJ2-7	TRBD1
CAISGRDRSVANEKLFF	TGTGCCATCAGTGGCCGGGACAGGTCCGTCGCTAATGAAAAACTGTTTTTT	-	TRBV10-3	TRBJ1-4	TRBD1
CASSVRPENEKLFF	TGTGCCAGCAGTGTGAGGCCGGAGAATGAAAAACTGTTTTTT	few	TRBV28	TRBJ1-4	-
CASSLDKASVIYEQYF	TGTGCCAGCAGCTTAGATAAGGCTTCAGTTATCTACGAGCAGTACTTC	-	TRBV11-2	TRBJ2-7	-
CASSLGLAGGWNEQFF	TGTGCCAGCAGCCTCGGACTAGCGGGAGGATGGAATGAGCAGTTCTTC	-	TRBV7-2	TRBJ2-1	TRBD2
CASSYSGGSYNEQFF	TGCGCCAGCAGCTATAGCGGGGGCTCCTACAATGAGCAGTTCTTC	-	TRBV5-1	TRBJ2-1	TRBD2
CASSLTGTANTGELFF	TGTGCCAGCAGTTTAACCGGGACAGCTAACACCGGGGAGCTGTTTTTT	-	TRBV7-3	TRBJ2-2	TRBD1
CASSQGSVSRWEKLFF	TGTGCCAGCAGCCAAGGTTCGGTCTCCAGGTGGGAAAAACTGTTTTTT	-	TRBV16	TRBJ1-4	-
CASSSKGNTEAFF	TGTGCCAGCAGCTCCAAGGGGAACACTGAAGCTTTCTTT	-	TRBV11-3	TRBJ1-1	-
CSASAQVKEQYF	TGCAGTGCTAGTGCGCAAGTAAAGGAGCAGTACTTC	-	TRBV20-1	TRBJ2-7	-
CAWSLPGVRDTQYF	TGTGCCTGGAGTTTGCCCGGGGTCCGAGATACGCAGTATTTT	once	TRBV30	TRBJ2-3	-
CASSPEGRDYGYTF	TGTGCCAGCAGCCCAGAGGGCAGGGACTATGGCTACACCTTC	-	TRBV7-9	TRBJ1-2	-
CASSLFLSRQGANEQYF	TGTGCCAGCAGCCTATTCTTAAGCCGGCAGGGGGCGAACGAGCAGTACTTC	few	TRBV7-6	TRBJ2-7	TRBD1
CASRPPGRKSYEQYF	TGTGCCAGTAGACCTCCGGGACGGAAGTCCTACGAGCAGTACTTC	-	TRBV19	TRBJ2-7	-
CASSFFGTGRNGYTF	TGTGCCAGCAGTTTTTTTGGGACAGGGAGGAATGGCTACACCTTC	-	TRBV27	TRBJ1-2	TRBD1
CATSTQREGNEQFF	TGTGCCACCAGCACCCAGCGGGAGGGCAATGAGCAGTTCTTC	-	TRBV15	TRBJ2-1	TRBD2
CASHYSGSLYEQYF	TGTGCCAGCCATTATAGCGGGAGTCTCTACGAGCAGTACTTC	-	TRBV2	TRBJ2-7	TRBD2
CASNPSRGSLNQPQHF	TGTGCCAGCAACCCCTCACGGGGCAGCTTGAATCAGCCCCAGCATTTT	-	TRBV6-6	TRBJ1-5	-
CASSIGSVNTIYF	TGTGCCAGTAGTATTGGGAGTGTCAACACCATATATTTT	-	TRBV19	TRBJ1-3	-
CASSLTGPNTEAFF	TGTGCCAGCAGCTTAACAGGTCCTAACACTGAAGCTTTCTTT	-	TRBV7-2	TRBJ1-1	-
CAWSKTGATNEKLFF	TGTGCCTGGAGTAAGACGGGTGCAACTAATGAAAAACTGTTTTTT	-	TRBV30	TRBJ1-4	-
CASSQTGSNNSPLHF	TGTGCCAGCAGCCAGACAGGTTCCAATAATTCACCCCTCCACTTT	few	TRBV7-9	TRBJ1-6	-